The 25 T cell receptor beta chains below were found in one sample sequenced in a study of multiple sclerosis patients with progressive multifocal leukoencephalopathy (dated by TCRdb to about 2019). The library was generated by the immunoSEQ multiplex PCR assay. Imported from immuneACCESS, the table was reduced by TCRdb to in-frame sequences with V and J called. These copies leave out some clones; in studies compared against another copy, an unresolved V gene accounts for under half, and the cause of the remainder is not known. The sample table records tens of thousands of clones; approximately 85% of these occur just once. 9.5% to 15% of the sample is taken by the ten largest. In light of the paper, this sample's time point label describes: time of PML onset. What the treatment or condition label conveys for this sample: on natalizumab therapy at sampling. Sequences were derived from PBMCs, sampled from a patient treated with natalizumab. The receptor set was obtained from a woman younger than 45 with progressive multifocal leukoencephalopathy.

The V gene is TRBV6-6, the J gene TRBJ1-1; D is uncertain. CDR1 is MNHNY, CDR2 SVGAGI, per germline (reference sequence). V was cut by 2 bases and J by 3 bases, with 13 bases left in between. The CDR3 is made up of 15 amino acids. DNA for the CDR3: TGTGCCAGCAGTTACGAGGCGGGGAGGTACACTGAAGCTTTCTTT. Protein product: CASSYEAGRYTEAFF.

This clone was counted only a few times. The chain uses TRBV11-2 and TRBJ2-1; D uncertain. V was shortened by 1 base and J by 5 bases, with 6 bases between the two germline ends. CDR3 length equals 13 residues. CDR1 and CDR2 (germline): SGHAT, FQNNGV. The CDR3 loop is CASSLGQDNEQFF. The CDR3 DNA reads as TGTGCCAGCAGCTTAGGGCAGGACAATGAGCAGTTCTTC.

V usage is TRBV2 and J usage is TRBJ2-5, with 9 bases matching TRBD1. The CDR3 consists of 16 residues. Germline CDR1 is SNHLY and CDR2 is FYNNEI. V shed 6 bases and J 3 bases; nucleotides not matched to a gene: 11. The CDR3 here is CASSPRAGTGKETQYF. The CDR3 nucleotides read TGTGCCAGCAGCCCTCGCGCCGGGACAGGGAAAGAGACCCAGTACTTC. Full variable domain (remainder filled in from reference TRBV2 and TRBJ2-5): EPEVTQTPSHQVTQMGQEVILRCVPISNHLYFYWYRQILGQKVEFLVSFYNNEISEKSEIFDDQFSVERPDGSNFTLKIRSTKLEDSAMYFCASSPRAGTGKETQYFGPGTRLLVL.

The chain recombines TRBV18 with TRBJ2-5; 9 bases align to TRBD2. The length of the CDR3 is 14 residues. Germline CDR1 and CDR2: KGHSH and LQKENI. J was trimmed by 4 bases and V by 3 bases; bases with no gene match: 3. The CDR3 here is CASSPGAGGETQYF. CDR3 in DNA: TGTGCCAGCTCACCGGGAGCGGGGGGAGAGACCCAGTACTTC.

The J gene is TRBJ1-5, the V gene TRBV6-4; D unresolved. Germline lookup yields CDR1 MRHNA and CDR2 SNTAGT. The CDR3 sequence is 13 residues long. V was shortened by 3 bases and J by 4 bases, with 7 bases between the two germline ends. The CDR3 is CASSERVNQPQHF. As DNA, the CDR3 is TGTGCCAGCAGTGAGAGGGTTAATCAGCCCCAGCATTTT.

This sequence joins TRBV27 and TRBJ1-5; no firm D call. CDR3 length equals 14 residues. Germline-derived CDR1 and CDR2 are MNHEY and SMNVEV (reference sequence). V was shortened by 2 bases and J by 4 bases, with 9 bases between the two germline ends. CDR3 bases: TGTGCCAGCAGTTTACGGCGGAAAAATCAGCCCCAGCATTTT. Amino acids: CASSLRRKNQPQHF.

The chain carries TRBV19 and TRBJ1-2; a weak D match, TRBD1 (6 bases). Trimming took 7 bases from V and 4 from J, leaving 19 bases between them. Germline CDR1 and CDR2: LNHDA and SQIVND (reference sequence). The length of the CDR3 is 15 residues. The CDR3 nucleotides are TGTGCCAGTAAGCGATCCAGGGGCGGCCTCTATGGCTACACCTTC. Its protein product is CASKRSRGGLYGYTF.

CDR3 loop: CASSQESQNYGYTF. In DNA, the CDR3 is TGTGCCAGCAGCCAAGAGTCACAGAACTATGGCTACACCTTC. The chain combines TRBV4-2 with TRBJ1-2, with D hard to call. The CDR3 length is 14 residues. Germline V gene sequence: CDR1 LGHNA, CDR2 YNFKEQ. Deletions cut 0 bases from V and 2 bases from J, with 7 bases between.

This clone was observed a few times. The chain has TRBV6-6 and TRBJ1-3, with 7 bases lining up with TRBD1. CDR3 length: 14 residues. With 7 bases clipped from V and 8 bases from J, the junction kept 11 bases outside the gene matches. Germline V gives CDR1 MNHNY, CDR2 SVGAGI (reference sequence). The chain's CDR3 is CASKPWGQGDTIYF. The CDR3 DNA follows: TGTGCCAGCAAGCCCTGGGGGCAGGGGGACACCATATATTTT.

This chain links TRBV2 with TRBJ2-3; 8 bases line up with TRBD2. There are 16 residues in the CDR3. Looked up from germline, CDR1 is SNHLY and CDR2 is FYNNEI. V lost 3 bases to trimming and J lost 1 base; unmatched junction nucleotides: 6. The CDR3: CASSDLETSGTDTQYF. In DNA, the CDR3 is TGTGCCAGCAGTGACCTAGAGACTAGCGGCACAGATACGCAGTATTTT.

The chain combines TRBV5-1 with TRBJ1-6; 7 nucleotides agree with TRBD1. CDR1 and CDR2 from the germline V gene are SGHRS and YFSETQ. V gave up 0 bases and J gave up 5 bases; unmatched junction bases: 2. This CDR3 spans 15 amino acids. The DNA for the CDR3 is TGCGCCAGCAGCTTGGGGACAGGAAATAATTCACCCCTCCACTTT. Residues: CASSLGTGNNSPLHF.

V usage is TRBV2 and J usage is TRBJ2-7; unclear D gene. Germline CDR1 SNHLY, CDR2 FYNNEI. Trimming removed 4 bases from V and 5 bases from J, with 6 bases in between. The CDR3 totals 11 residues. The CDR3 DNA follows: TGTGCCAGCAGTGCCGCCAACGAGCAGTACTTC. Protein product: CASSAANEQYF.

This chain's CDR3 is CASSVGGALGEQYF. CDR3 bases: TGTGCCAGCAGCGTAGGGGGGGCTCTGGGAGAGCAGTACTTC. The V call is TRBV11-2, the J call TRBJ2-7; maybe TRBD2 (7 bases). CDR1 and CDR2 from the germline V gene are SGHAT and FQNNGV. This CDR3 comprises 14 residues. Trimming left V 5 bases short and J 7 bases short, with 18 bases between.

The gene calls are TRBV2 and TRBJ1-5; no firm D call. Trimming removed 1 base from V and 2 bases from J, with 3 bases in between. Germline CDR1 reads SNHLY; CDR2 reads FYNNEI. This CDR3 comprises 13 residues. The CDR3 bases are TGTGCCAGCAGTGAAGGGGGCAATCAGCCCCAGCATTTT. Residues: CASSEGGNQPQHF.

V and J are TRBV2 and TRBJ1-2, with D hard to call. Trimming removed 5 bases at V and 8 bases at J, with 9 bases between. The CDR3 has 11 amino acids. Germline V gene data show CDR1 as SNHLY and CDR2 as FYNNEI. The CDR3 DNA reads TGTGCCAGCAGTCCCGATGGGGGCTACACCTTC. The encoded protein is CASSPDGGYTF.

On this clone: The junction differs from germline at one of its ends, possibly a read error. This chain joins TRBV4-3 and TRBJ2-2; 9 bases are a match to TRBD1. Per the germline V gene, CDR1 is LGHNA and CDR2 is YSLEER. The CDR3 runs 15 residues. The CDR3 reads CASSLRTGDSGKLFF. CDR3 nucleotides: TGCGCCAGCAGTCTGAGGACAGGGGACTCCGGGAAGCTGTTTTTT.

V usage is TRBV5-4 and J usage is TRBJ2-1, with 7 bases aligning to TRBD1. Germline V gives CDR1 SGHNT, CDR2 YYREEE (reference sequence). The V gene end was trimmed by 4 bases and the J gene end by 2 bases; junction bases not matched to a gene: 9. The CDR3 is 16 amino acids. The CDR3 coding sequence is TGTGCCAGCAGCAAGACACAGGGGACGACCTACAATGAGCAGTTCTTC. Translation gives CASSKTQGTTYNEQFF.

This clone was seen a single time. The chain carries TRBV7-8 and TRBJ1-1; 9 positions match TRBD1. The V gene end was trimmed by 1 base and the J gene end by 5 bases; junction bases not matched to a gene: 8. This CDR3 region has 16 residues. Germline V CDR1 and CDR2: SGHVS, FQNEAQ. CDR3 region: CASSLGTGGAGTEAFF. CDR3 coding DNA: TGTGCCAGCAGCTTAGGAACAGGGGGCGCGGGTACTGAAGCTTTCTTT.

This clone was counted only a few times. The chain employs TRBV27 and TRBJ2-7; maybe TRBD1 (6 bases). Germline V gene data show CDR1 as MNHEY and CDR2 as SMNVEV (reference sequence). V dropped 5 bases and J dropped 6 bases, with 14 bases sitting between them. This CDR3 has 13 residues. The CDR3 is CASSANRVIEQYF. In DNA form, the CDR3 reads TGTGCCAGCAGTGCAAACAGGGTCATCGAGCAGTACTTC.

The chain employs TRBV12-5 and TRBJ2-7; 13 nucleotides agree with TRBD2. The V gene end was trimmed by 2 bases and the J gene end by 2 bases; junction bases not matched to a gene: 6. The germline V gene has CDR1 LGHNT and CDR2 FRNRAP. This CDR3 is built from 17 residues. The CDR3: CASGLITSGRAPYEQYF. DNA of the CDR3: TGTGCTAGTGGTTTGATAACTAGCGGGAGGGCCCCCTACGAGCAGTACTTC.

The chain joins TRBV2 to TRBJ1-2; D is possibly TRBD1 (5 bases). V lost 3 bases and J 3 bases, leaving 8 bases between the germline ends. CDR1 is SNHLY, CDR2 FYNNEI, per germline. This CDR3 spans 13 amino acids. For the CDR3, the DNA is TGTGCCAGCAGTGAGGACAATTACTATGGCTACACCTTC. This translates into CASSEDNYYGYTF.

The V and J genes are TRBV2 and TRBJ2-5; D is perhaps TRBD1 or TRBD2 (5 bases each). The J call may be faulty, since TRBJ2-7 better matches the DNA end. Germline V lookup: CDR1 SNHLY, CDR2 FYNNEI. This CDR3 is built from 14 residues. The CDR3: CASGGSEPPYEQYF. CDR3 bases: TGTGCCAGCGGGGGTAGCGAGCCGCCCTACGAGCAGTACTTC.

This chain links TRBV4-1 with TRBJ1-1, with D unclear. V gave up 4 bases and J gave up 0 bases, with 12 bases separating them. The germline gives CDR1 MGHRA, CDR2 YSYEKL. This CDR3 is built from 15 residues. The CDR3 nucleotides are TGCGCCAGCAGCCCCCGAGGGATCATGAACACTGAAGCTTTCTTT. As protein: CASSPRGIMNTEAFF.

This clone was seen more than once but under ten times. This chain links TRBV4-1 with TRBJ1-6; 9 bases fit TRBD1. The CDR3 loop spans 15 amino acids. V trimming: 4 bases; J trimming: 6 bases; junction bases outside the gene matches: 4. Germline CDR1 and CDR2: MGHRA and YSYEKL. The CDR3 nucleotides read TGCGCCAGCAGCCGGACAGGGGCTGGTAATTCACCCCTCCACTTT. Its protein is CASSRTGAGNSPLHF.

This rearrangement joins TRBV2 to TRBJ2-7, with 12 bases matching TRBD2. With 7 bases clipped from V and 4 bases from J, the junction kept 5 bases outside the gene matches. Per germline, CDR1 SNHLY and CDR2 FYNNEI. This CDR3 contains 14 residues. The CDR3 sequence: CASNPLAGGYEQYF. In DNA form, the CDR3 reads TGTGCCAGCAATCCACTAGCGGGGGGTTACGAGCAGTACTTC.